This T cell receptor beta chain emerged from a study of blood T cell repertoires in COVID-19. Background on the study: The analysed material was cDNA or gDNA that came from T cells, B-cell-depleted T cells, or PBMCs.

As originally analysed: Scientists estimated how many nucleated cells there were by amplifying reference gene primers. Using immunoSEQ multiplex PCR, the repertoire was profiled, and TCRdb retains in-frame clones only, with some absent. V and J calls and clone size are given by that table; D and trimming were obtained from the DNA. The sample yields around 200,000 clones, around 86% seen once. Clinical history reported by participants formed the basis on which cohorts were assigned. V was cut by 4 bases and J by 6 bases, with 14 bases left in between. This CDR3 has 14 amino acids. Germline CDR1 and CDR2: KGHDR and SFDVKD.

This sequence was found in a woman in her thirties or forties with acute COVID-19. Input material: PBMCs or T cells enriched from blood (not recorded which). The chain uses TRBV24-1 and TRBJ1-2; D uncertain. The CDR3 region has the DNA TGTGCCACCAGTGAGGGAGGGTTCGGAAATGGCTACACCTTC. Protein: CATSEGGFGNGYTF.